These 2 T cell receptor beta chains share one sample of origin, sequenced in a study of metastatic and nonmetastatic thyroid tumors. TCRdb re-processed the PCR reads through MiXCR. This table holds some 83,000 clones, approximately 12% found once. Thyroid surgery had not been preceded by any treatment in any patient. Sequenced material: tumor tissue. Every receptor here comes from a female donor with papillary thyroid cancer or a benign thyroid nodule (not recorded which). Some clones in this sample may be carry-over from other donors' samples.

This clone occurred many times. This CDR3 is also generated by other DNA sequences in the sample. This chain joins TRBV9 and TRBJ2-3; 8 nucleotides align to TRBD2. The CDR3 totals 17 residues. J gave up 6 bases and V 0 bases, and 12 bases lay outside the gene matches. Germline V gives CDR1 SGDLS, CDR2 YYNGEE. The CDR3 reads CASSVDVGLDLTDTQYF. DNA for the CDR3: TGTGCCAGCAGCGTAGATGTGGGACTAGATCTTACGGATACGCAGTATTTT.

This clone was detected only a few times. The rearrangement links TRBV29-1 to TRBJ2-1; TRBD2 matches at 10 bases. CDR3 length: 18 residues. With V trimmed by 4 bases and J by 4 bases, 16 bases remained unmatched. Germline V gene data show CDR1 as SQVTM and CDR2 as ANQGSEA. CDR3 protein: CSVVVLLGTSVSYNEQFF. CDR3 nucleotide sequence: TGCAGCGTTGTTGTTTTGTTGGGGACTAGCGTATCGTACAATGAGCAGTTCTTC.